This TCR beta chain was recorded in a study of cytomegalovirus exposure and HLA in healthy donors. On the study more broadly: Researchers previously reported finding some 110 million unique TCR beta sequences from about 170 million T cells.

In germline, CDR1 is SGHKS, CDR2 YYEKEE (reference sequence). This CDR3 is 14 amino acids long. V lost 2 bases and J lost 9, with 12 bases in between. 60 Vbeta and 13 Jbeta primers were used in PCR. Repertoires were generated with immunoSEQ multiplex PCR, while TCRdb's copy carries only in-frame clones and drops some. The sample shows about 190,000 clones, roughly 80% of them seen only once. Sequenced sample: PBMCs. The chain couples TRBV5-5 to TRBJ1-6; D not resolved. This TCR came from a woman aged 18-30 years in good health and CMV-seronegative. This chain's CDR3 is CASSLDTLGSPLHF. The CDR3 DNA follows: TGTGCCAGCAGCTTAGACACGTTAGGTTCACCCCTCCACTTT. Full variable domain (missing parts from reference TRBV5-5 and TRBJ1-6): DAGVTQSPTHLIKTRGQQVTLRCSPISGHKSVSWYQQVLGQGPQFIFQYYEKEERGRGNFPDRFSARQFPNYSSELNVNALLLGDSALYLCASSLDTLGSPLHFGNGTRLTVT.